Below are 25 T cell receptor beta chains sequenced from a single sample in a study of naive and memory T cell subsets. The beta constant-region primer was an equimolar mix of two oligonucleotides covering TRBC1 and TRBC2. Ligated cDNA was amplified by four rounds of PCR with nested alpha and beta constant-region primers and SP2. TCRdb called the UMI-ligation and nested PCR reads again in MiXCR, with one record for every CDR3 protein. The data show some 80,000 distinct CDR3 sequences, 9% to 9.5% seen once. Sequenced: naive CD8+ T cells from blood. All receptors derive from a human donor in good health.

The CDR3 protein is CASSLVPSGRADADTQYF. Here the CDR3 DNA reads TGTGCCAGCAGCTTAGTACCTAGCGGGAGGGCCGACGCAGATACGCAGTATTTT. The genes are TRBV11-2 and TRBJ2-3; TRBD2 matches 12 bases. Unmatched junction bases numbered 9, after V lost 1 base and J lost 4 bases. This CDR3 contains 18 residues. Germline CDR1 SGHAT, CDR2 FQNNGV.

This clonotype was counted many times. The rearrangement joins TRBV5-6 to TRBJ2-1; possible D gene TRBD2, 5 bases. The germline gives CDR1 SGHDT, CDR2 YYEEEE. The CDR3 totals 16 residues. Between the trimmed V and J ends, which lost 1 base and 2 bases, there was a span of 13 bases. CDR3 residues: CASSLLVGDAYNEQFF. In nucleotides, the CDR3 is TGTGCCAGCAGCTTGTTGGTGGGAGATGCCTACAATGAGCAGTTCTTC.

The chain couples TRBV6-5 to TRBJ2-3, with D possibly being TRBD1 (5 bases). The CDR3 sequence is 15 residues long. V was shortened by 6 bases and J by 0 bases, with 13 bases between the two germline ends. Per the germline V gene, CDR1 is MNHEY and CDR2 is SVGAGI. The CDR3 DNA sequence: TGTGCCAGCAGCCGACGACAGAGTAGCACAGATACGCAGTATTTT. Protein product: CASSRRQSSTDTQYF.

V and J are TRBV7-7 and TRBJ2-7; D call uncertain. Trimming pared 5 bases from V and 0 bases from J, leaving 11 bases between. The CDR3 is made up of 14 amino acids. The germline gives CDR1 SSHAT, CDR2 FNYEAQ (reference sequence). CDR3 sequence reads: CASSPKFGSYEQYF. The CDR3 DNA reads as TGTGCCAGCAGCCCGAAGTTTGGCTCCTACGAGCAGTACTTC. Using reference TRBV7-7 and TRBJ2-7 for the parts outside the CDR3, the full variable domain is GAGVSQSPRYKVTKRGQDVTLRCDPISSHATLYWYQQALGQGPEFLTYFNYEAQPDKSGLPSDRFSAERPEGSISTLTIQRTEQRDSAMYRCASSPKFGSYEQYFGPGTRLTVT.

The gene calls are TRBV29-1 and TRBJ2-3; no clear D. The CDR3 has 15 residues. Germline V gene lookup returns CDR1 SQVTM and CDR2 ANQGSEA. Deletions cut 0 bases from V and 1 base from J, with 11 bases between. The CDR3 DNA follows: TGCAGCGTTGAAGATCTAGACGGAGGCACAGATACGCAGTATTTT. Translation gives CSVEDLDGGTDTQYF.

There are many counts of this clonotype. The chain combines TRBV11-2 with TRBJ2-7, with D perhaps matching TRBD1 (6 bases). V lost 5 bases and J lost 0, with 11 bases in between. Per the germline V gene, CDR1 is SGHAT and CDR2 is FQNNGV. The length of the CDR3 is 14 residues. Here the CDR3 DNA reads TGTGCCAGCAGCGACGGGACACTCTCCTACGAGCAGTACTTC. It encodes CASSDGTLSYEQYF.

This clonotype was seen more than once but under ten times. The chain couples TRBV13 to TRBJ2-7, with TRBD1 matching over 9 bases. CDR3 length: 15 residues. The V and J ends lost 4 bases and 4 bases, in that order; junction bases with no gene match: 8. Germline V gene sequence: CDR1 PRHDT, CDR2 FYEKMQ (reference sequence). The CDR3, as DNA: TGTGCCAGCAGCTATGACCGGGACAGGGATTACGAGCAGTACTTC. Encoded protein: CASSYDRDRDYEQYF.

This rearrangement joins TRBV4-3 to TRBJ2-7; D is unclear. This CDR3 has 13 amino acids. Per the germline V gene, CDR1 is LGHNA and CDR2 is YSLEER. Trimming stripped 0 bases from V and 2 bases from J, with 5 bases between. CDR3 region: CASSQDRPYEQYF. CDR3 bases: TGCGCCAGCAGCCAAGACCGGCCCTACGAGCAGTACTTC.

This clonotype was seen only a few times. The CDR3 reads CASSPLGPGETSYEQYF. CDR3 nucleotide sequence: TGTGCCAGCTCACCACTTGGCCCAGGGGAGACATCCTACGAGCAGTACTTC. This chain links TRBV18 with TRBJ2-7; the D gene is possibly TRBD1 (6 bases). The CDR3 consists of 17 residues. Trimming left V 1 base short and J 1 base short, with 17 bases between. The V gene's germline CDR1 is KGHSH and CDR2 LQKENI.

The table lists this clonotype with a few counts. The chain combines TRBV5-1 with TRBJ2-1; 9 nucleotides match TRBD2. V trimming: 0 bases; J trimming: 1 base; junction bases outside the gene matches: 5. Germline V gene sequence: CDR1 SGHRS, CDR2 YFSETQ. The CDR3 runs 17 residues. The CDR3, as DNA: TGCGCCAGCAGCTTGGTGTCTAGCGGGGCGTCCTACAATGAGCAGTTCTTC. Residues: CASSLVSSGASYNEQFF.

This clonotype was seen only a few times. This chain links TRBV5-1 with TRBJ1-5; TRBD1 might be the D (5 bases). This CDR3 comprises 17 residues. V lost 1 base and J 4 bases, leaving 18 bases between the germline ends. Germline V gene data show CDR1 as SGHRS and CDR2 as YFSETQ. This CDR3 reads CASSLRVGGRANQPQHF. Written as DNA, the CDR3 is TGCGCCAGCAGCTTGAGGGTCGGGGGAAGGGCTAATCAGCCCCAGCATTTT.

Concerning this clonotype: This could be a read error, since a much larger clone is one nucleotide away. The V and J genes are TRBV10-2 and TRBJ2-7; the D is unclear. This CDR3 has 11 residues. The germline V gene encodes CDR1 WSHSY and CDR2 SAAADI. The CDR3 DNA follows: TGCGCCAGCGGTGAAACCTACGAGCGGTACTTC. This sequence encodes CASGETYERYF.

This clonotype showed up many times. The CDR3 spells CATRDDSHTQYF. CDR3 nucleotide sequence: TGTGCCACCAGAGACGACTCTCATACGCAGTATTTT. V usage is TRBV24-1 and J usage is TRBJ2-3; D unresolved. The germline CDR1 and CDR2 sequences are KGHDR and SFDVKD. V was trimmed by 7 bases and J by 7 bases, leaving 11 bases between them. CDR3 size: 12 residues.

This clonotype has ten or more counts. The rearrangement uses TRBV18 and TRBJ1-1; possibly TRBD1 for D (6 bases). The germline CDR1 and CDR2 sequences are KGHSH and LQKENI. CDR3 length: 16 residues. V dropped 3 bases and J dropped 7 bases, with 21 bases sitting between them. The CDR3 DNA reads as TGTGCCAGCTCACCTCGAGCTCTCAGGGGCGAAATTGAAGCTTTCTTT. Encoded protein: CASSPRALRGEIEAFF.

In DNA, the CDR3 is TGCGCCAGCAGTCATGGGACAGATCTTGAACCCCAGCATTTT. Protein sequence: CASSHGTDLEPQHF. This chain connects TRBV23-1 to TRBJ1-5, with 7 bases aligning to TRBD1. TRBV23-1 is reported as an ORF; its role is uncertain. The CDR3 is 14 amino acids. With 3 bases clipped from V and 10 bases from J, the junction kept 9 bases outside the gene matches.

The CDR3 nucleotides are TGCGCCAGCAGCTTGGGAGACAGCAAATTCGGCAATGAGCAGTTCTTC. Its protein is CASSLGDSKFGNEQFF. The chain carries TRBV5-1 and TRBJ2-1; perhaps TRBD1 as D (5 bases). The germline V and J ends were trimmed by 0 bases and 6 bases, with 16 bases remaining between them. The CDR3 spans 16 residues. Germline V lookup: CDR1 SGHRS, CDR2 YFSETQ.

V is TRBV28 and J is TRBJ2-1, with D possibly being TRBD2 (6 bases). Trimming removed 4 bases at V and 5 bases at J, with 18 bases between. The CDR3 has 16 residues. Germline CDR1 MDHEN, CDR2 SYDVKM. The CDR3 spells CASSSLPQEGNNEQFF. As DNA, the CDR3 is TGTGCCAGCAGTTCGCTCCCCCAGGAGGGGAACAATGAGCAGTTCTTC.

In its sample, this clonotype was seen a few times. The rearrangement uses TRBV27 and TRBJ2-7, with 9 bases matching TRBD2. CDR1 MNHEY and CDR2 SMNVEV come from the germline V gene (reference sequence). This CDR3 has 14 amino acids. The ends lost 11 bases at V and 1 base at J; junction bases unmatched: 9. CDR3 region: CAAASGITSYEQYF. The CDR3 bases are TGTGCCGCGGCTAGCGGGATTACTTCCTACGAGCAGTACTTC.

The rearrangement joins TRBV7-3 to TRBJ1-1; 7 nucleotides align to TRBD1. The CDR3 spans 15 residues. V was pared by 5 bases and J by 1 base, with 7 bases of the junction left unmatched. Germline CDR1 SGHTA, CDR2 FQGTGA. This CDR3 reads CASSLTGRGNTEAFF. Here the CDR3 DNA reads TGTGCCAGCAGCCTGACAGGGCGGGGGAACACTGAAGCTTTCTTT.

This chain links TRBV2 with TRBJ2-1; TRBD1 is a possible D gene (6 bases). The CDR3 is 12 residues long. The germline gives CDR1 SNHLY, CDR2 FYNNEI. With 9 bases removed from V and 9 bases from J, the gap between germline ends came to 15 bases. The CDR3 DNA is TGTGCCAGAGGACAGTTTATCACTGAGCAGTTCTTC. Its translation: CARGQFITEQFF. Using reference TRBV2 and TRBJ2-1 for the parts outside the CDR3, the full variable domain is EPEVTQTPSHQVTQMGQEVILRCVPISNHLYFYWYRQILGQKVEFLVSFYNNEISEKSEIFDDQFSVERPDGSNFTLKIRSTKLEDSAMYFCARGQFITEQFFGPGTRLTVL.

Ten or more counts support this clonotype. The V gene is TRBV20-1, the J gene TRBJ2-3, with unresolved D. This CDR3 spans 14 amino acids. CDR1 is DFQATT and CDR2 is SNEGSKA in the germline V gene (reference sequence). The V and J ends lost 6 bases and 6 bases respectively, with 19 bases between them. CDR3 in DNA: TGCAGTGCCGGTGTCCGGACCGGCGTCGATACGCAGTATTTT. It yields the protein CSAGVRTGVDTQYF.

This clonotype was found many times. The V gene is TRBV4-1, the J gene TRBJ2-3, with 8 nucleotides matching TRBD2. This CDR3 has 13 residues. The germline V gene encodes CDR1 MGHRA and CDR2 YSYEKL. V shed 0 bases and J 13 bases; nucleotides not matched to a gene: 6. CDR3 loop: CASSQDLAGHEYF. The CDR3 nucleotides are TGCGCCAGCAGCCAAGATCTAGCGGGCCATGAGTATTTT.

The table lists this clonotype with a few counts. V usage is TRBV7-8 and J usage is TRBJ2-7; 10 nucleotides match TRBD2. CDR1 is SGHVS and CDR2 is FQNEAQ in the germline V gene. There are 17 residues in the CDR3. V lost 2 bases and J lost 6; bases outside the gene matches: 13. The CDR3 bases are TGTGCCAGCAGCTTAAAATCGGTCGGGCTAGCGGGAGTCGAGCAGTACTTC. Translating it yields CASSLKSVGLAGVEQYF.

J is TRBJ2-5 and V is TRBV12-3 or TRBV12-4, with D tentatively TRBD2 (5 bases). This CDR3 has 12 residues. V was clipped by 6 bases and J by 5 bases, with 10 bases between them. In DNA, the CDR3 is TGTGCCAGCAGACATCGAGGGGAGACCCAGTACTTC. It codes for CASRHRGETQYF.

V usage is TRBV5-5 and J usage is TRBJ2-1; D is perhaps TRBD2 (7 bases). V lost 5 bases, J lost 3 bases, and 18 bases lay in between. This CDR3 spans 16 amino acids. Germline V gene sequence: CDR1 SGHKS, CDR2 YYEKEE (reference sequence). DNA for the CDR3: TGTGCCAGCAGGCCCTGGGAGGGGGGATACTACAATGAGCAGTTCTTC. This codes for CASRPWEGGYYNEQFF. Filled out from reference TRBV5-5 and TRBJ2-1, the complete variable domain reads DAGVTQSPTHLIKTRGQQVTLRCSPISGHKSVSWYQQVLGQGPQFIFQYYEKEERGRGNFPDRFSARQFPNYSSELNVNALLLGDSALYLCASRPWEGGYYNEQFFGPGTRLTVL.